This entry features one T cell receptor (beta chain) sequence. What it recognizes is unknown. The data derive from a study of T cell responses to AZD1222 COVID-19 vaccine. Germline loops: CDR1 LNHDA, CDR2 SQIVND (reference sequence). Deletions cut 10 bases from V and 1 base from J, with 14 bases between. CDR3 length equals 14 residues. Study-level points and caveats: Regions 160-218 and 743-854 dominated among vaccine-associated CD4 TCRs spanning spike.

The method was immunoSEQ multiplex PCR; TCRdb's version includes in-frame clones alone and lacks a portion of them. The profile shows some 110,000 clones, over 90% of them singletons. The clonotype comes from an adult in good health. The chain uses TRBV19 and TRBJ1-5; D call uncertain. The sample here was peripheral blood, taken on day 0 of AZD1222 vaccination. CDR3 protein: CATGDEDSNQPQHF. The CDR3 bases are TGTGCCACCGGTGATGAGGACAGCAATCAGCCCCAGCATTTT.